This TCR beta chain was profiled in a study of cytomegalovirus exposure and HLA in healthy donors (dated by TCRdb to the late 2010s). Looking at the study overall: An earlier analysis of 587 of the donors reported 250 to 350 Gb of sequence data and some 100 million unique TCR beta sequences from 190 million or so T cells. Roughly 310 gigabases of sequencing data and some 85 million unique TCR sequences were included in an early release covering about 700 HLA-typed donors. The genetic ancestry cluster associated with self-reported Caucasian donors included over 80% of the roughly 360 genotyped donors. The study aimed to test whether signatures of past pathogen exposure could be identified by cataloging public T cell receptors. The study used immunosequencing to profile the T cell repertoires of 666 subjects and linked those repertoires to cytomegalovirus serostatus. Along with the roughly 670-subject first cohort, a separate validation cohort of some 130 different subjects was used. High-throughput TCR immunosequencing, statistical association of individual TCRs with disease status, and machine learning were combined to predict cytomegalovirus infection status. A later analysis re-examined previously published TCR beta repertoires from over 500 donors and added high-resolution HLA genotyping to investigate patterns of TCR occurrence. The later analysis used no new phenotypic data to find candidate immune exposures, relying instead on TCR beta sequences and their occurrence across donors. An earlier analysis of several hundred of the donors used high-throughput TCR beta sequencing to judge whether each TCR beta V gene segment behaved as functional or pseudogenic. Donor age, sex, ethnicity and CMV serostatus were compiled alongside the repertoire data. A later genetic analysis took genome-wide SNP genotypes for about 65% of the roughly 670 donors and used that subset as a discovery cohort. All discovery cohort repertoires had been generated on a single sequencing platform. HLA typing included class I and class II loci at four-digit resolution. Typing coverage differed by locus: A, B, C, DRB1 and DQB1 were typed in about 629-630 donors, DQA1 in about 510, DPA1 in around 600, and DPB1 in 450 to 490. Roughly five DR-DQ haplotypes were handled as single units for association and clustering, since linkage in the cohort was strong. Across around 400 genotyped donors of the cohort, an average of about 220,000 unique TCR beta nucleotide sequences per donor were sequenced, and approximately 17% of those sequences were non-productive.

The receptor library was made with the immunoSEQ multiplex PCR assay. A mixture of 60 forward primers for TCR Vbeta segments and 13 reverse primers for TCR Jbeta segments was used in the multiplex PCR. The CDR3 region of rearranged TCR beta genes was amplified from genomic DNA with a multiplex PCR assay. The Illumina HiSeq System was used to sequence the amplified TCR beta libraries as 87-base-pair reads. The source study handled its data this way. Across the roughly 600 repertoires, a later analysis counted tens of millions of unique TCR beta chains, around 10 million of which were shared by at least two donors. Raw reads were error-corrected and collapsed into unique sequences by a nearest-neighbor algorithm in which closely related sequences were merged to remove PCR and sequencing errors. To assign V, D and J gene segments, CDR3 sequences were aligned to IMGT reference sequences. For a sequence to be retained, a match of at least six nucleotides was required to both a V gene segment and a J gene segment. A rearrangement counted as productive if the CDR3 had no stop codons and remained in frame with V and J, and every other rearrangement counted as non-productive. CDR3 was defined by IMGT convention, running from the second conserved V-encoded cysteine to the conserved J-encoded phenylalanine. In an earlier analysis of some 550 of the donors, sequences lacking an unambiguous match to a single V gene segment were excluded. An earlier analysis of some 500 of the donors classified V segments as functional when productive rearrangements were above 56.7% and as segregating when the standard deviation between donors was above 5%. To diagnose cytomegalovirus status from the catalog of TCR beta chain sequences, a statistical classification framework was built. In a later analysis, TCR nucleotide sequences were compared against IMGT/GENE-DB human TR gene sequences so that V and J genes could be assigned. Using the TCRdist pipeline, a later analysis assigned CDR3 sequences along with most-parsimonious VDJ recombination scenarios. In a later analysis, each TCR beta chain was defined by its CDR3 amino acid sequence together with its V-gene family, and reads lacking a unique V-gene family were excluded. To address suspected cross-contamination and a sequencing artifact, a later analysis removed around 590 highly shared, low-generation-probability nucleotide sequences. For each public chain, a later analysis derived a clonal expansion index from normalized ranks of inferred template counts within each repertoire. In a later analysis, generation probabilities were computed using a VDJ recombination model fitted to out-of-frame rearrangements, and the results were checked against IGoR. In a later analysis, TCR-TCR, TCR-HLA and TCR-CMV co-occurrence was scored with hypergeometric tests, and a repertoire-size bias correction was applied to TCR pairs. In a later analysis, false discovery rates were estimated by permuting HLA or CMV assignments 20 times. In a later analysis, co-occurring TCRs were grouped using DBSCAN, and TCRdist sequence similarity was added for clustering within HLA-allele-positive subsets. Repertoires with fewer than 30,000 or more than 120,000 public chains, plus five repertoires with anomalous nucleotide sharing, were excluded from co-occurrence clustering. Not all clones reach the TCRdb copy of this immuneACCESS table, which keeps in-frame sequences only. Checked studies attribute under half of the gap to unresolved V genes and leave the rest unexplained. The DNA was the basis for D and trimming; V, J and clone size are from that table. Within this sample are about 150,000 clones, with more than 70% of them counted one time only. The ten most abundant clones make up around 2% of the sample.

In regard to this clone: Its recognized antigen is unknown. No qualities accompany the bases; no much larger clone lies one base away.

The cohort comprised some 700 healthy bone marrow donors. At the time of sampling, all cohort members were nominally healthy, though unrecorded immune exposures were likely present. The donor tested CMV seronegative, placing the donor among the approximately 400 seronegative members of the cohort. Each donor provided a peripheral blood sample, and peripheral blood mononuclear cells were used for TCR beta sequencing. Genomic DNA was extracted from the blood cell samples with the Qiagen DNeasy Blood Extraction Kit. CDR1 and CDR2, per the germline V gene, are SGDLS and YYNGEE. The CDR3 has 14 amino acids, counting the end cysteine and phenylalanine. The CDR3 DNA has 42 bases and is translated from base 1. V sheds 0 bases and J sheds 9 bases, leaving 13 bases between their ends. General findings and caveats noted by the study authors: Because HLA typing was unavailable for some donors at each locus, only the typed subset was used in association tests. In vitro tests confirmed that a few of the cytomegalovirus-associated TCR beta chains recognize cytomegalovirus antigens. Compared with equally common non-associated chains, HLA-associated TCR beta chains in a later analysis were more clonally expanded and had lower generation probabilities. The classifier was reported to diagnose cytomegalovirus status with high specificity and sensitivity in both the original and validation cohorts. Because counts were too low, some 16 rarely observed V segments, including chromosome 9 orphons, were excluded from the earlier analysis of 587 of the donors. According to a later analysis, most CMV-associated TCR beta chains appeared to be HLA-restricted, and the HLA associations seemed to be driven largely by CMV exposure. The 87-base-pair reads could not distinguish some IMGT-functional V segments, including TRBV6-2 and TRBV6-3, so those segments were excluded. The cohort was sequenced for TCR beta chains only, and without alpha or paired-chain data the features that could be detected were limited. Compared with the approximately 720-donor mean, donors in an Asian-associated ancestry cluster had fewer N-insertions in productive TCRs, according to a later genetic analysis. Linkage disequilibrium might explain the correlated functional status among segregating V segments, but an unknown experimental factor could not be ruled out. A later analysis reported that several top co-occurrence clusters appeared linked to parvovirus B19, influenza, CMV and Epstein-Barr virus. In a later analysis, TCR association rates were found to vary across HLA loci, with the most associated TCRs seen for DRB1 alleles and the fewest for HLA-C alleles. While some public TCRs were present in many individuals, most TCR sequences turned up only very rarely across donors. The study listed around 160 TCR beta chains as associated with cytomegalovirus. A further reported finding was that TCR beta sequences accurately predicted the HLA-A and HLA-B alleles for most subjects in the first cohort. A later genetic analysis associated a missense DCLRE1C variant with V-gene and J-gene trimming of TCR beta chains, and an independent cohort replicated the association. The only immune exposure information available for the cohort was CMV serostatus. Specific HLA alleles were associated with 15,000 to 20,000 TCR beta sequences at a false discovery rate of 0.05 in a later analysis. Strong co-occurrence of HLA alleles, especially DR and DQ, made assigning TCR associations to individual alleles difficult. It was suggested by the authors that the approach could potentially be generalized to other disease states and immunological phenotypes. The sequencing pipeline was judged likely to have produced a cluster of highly shared sequence variants as a technical artifact. Roughly uniform sequencing depth across donors was assumed in presence/absence analyses, although this assumption may not hold. An earlier analysis of approximately 570 of the donors showed that most TCR beta V segments appeared in productive rearrangements either about 90% or about 30% of the time, which broadly matched IMGT annotations.

The chain uses TRBV9 and TRBJ2-1, and the D gene may be TRBD2, 5 bases matching. Sequencing was carried out using PBMCs. The TCR sequence derives from a young man in good health and CMV-seronegative. The bases read TGTGCCAGCAGCGTAGGGGGAGAAACCGTTGAGCAGTTCTTC. Its translation is CASSVGGETVEQFF. The full variable domain, completed from the reference TRBV9 and TRBJ2-1 proteins outside the CDR3, reads DSGVTQTPKHLITATGQRVTLRCSPRSGDLSVYWYQQSLDQGLQFLIQYYNGEERAKGNILERFSAQQFPDLHSELNLSSLELGDSALYFCASSVGGETVEQFFGPGTRLTVL.